The 18 T cell receptor beta chains below were found in one sample sequenced in a study of blood T cells in healthy people across ages. For the second PCR, which ran for 7 to 11 cycles, a sample-barcoded 5' primer and a J-beta primer mix were used. TCRdb analysed the 5' RACE reads with MiXCR anew, one entry per CDR3 protein. The data contain more than 700,000 distinct CDR3 sequences, 46% of them singletons. The sequencing sample was made of blood. Every receptor here comes from an elderly man in good health.

The V gene is TRBV29-1, the J gene TRBJ1-2; D gene uncertain. The CDR3 spans 12 residues. Trimming took off 4 bases at V and 6 bases at J, with 12 bases between the two ends. Germline V lookup: CDR1 SQVTM, CDR2 ANQGSEA. The CDR3 nucleotides are TGCAGCGTTGGGACTCTAAGGGATGGCTACACCTTC. Amino acids: CSVGTLRDGYTF. Together with reference TRBV29-1 and TRBJ1-2, the CDR3 gives the full variable domain: SAVISQKPSRDICQRGTSLTIQCQVDSQVTMMFWYRQQPGQSLTLIATANQGSEATYESGFVIDKFPISRPNLTFSTLTVSNMSPEDSSIYLCSVGTLRDGYTFGSGTRLTVV.

This clonotype was detected once. For the CDR3, the DNA is TGTGCCACACCTAGACAGGGGGCGAAAAATGAGCAGTACTTC. This sequence encodes CATPRQGAKNEQYF. The chain uses TRBV27 and TRBJ2-7; 10 bases line up with TRBD1. V lost 10 bases to trimming and J lost 7 bases; unmatched junction nucleotides: 13. Germline V gene sequence: CDR1 MNHEY, CDR2 SMNVEV (reference sequence). The CDR3 loop spans 14 amino acids.

The chain employs TRBV2 and TRBJ1-5; 7 bases are shared with TRBD1. This CDR3 comprises 15 residues. The V segment lost 4 bases and the J segment 1 base; nucleotides outside the gene matches: 4. CDR1 is SNHLY, CDR2 FYNNEI, per germline. The CDR3 bases are TGTGCCAGCAGTGTGACAGGGATCAGCAATCAGCCCCAGCATTTT. The encoded protein is CASSVTGISNQPQHF.

Concerning this clonotype: A much larger clone differs from this one at a single base, so this may be a read error. V gene TRBV2 combines with J gene TRBJ2-1; D is unclear. With 2 bases removed from V and 13 bases from J, the gap between germline ends came to 9 bases. In germline, CDR1 is SNHLY, CDR2 FYNNEI. The CDR3 covers 11 residues. CDR3 coding DNA: TGTGCCAGCAGTGAACACGAGACCCAGTTCTTC. It yields the protein CASSEHETQFF.

Here the CDR3 reads CASTGDSRIQYF. The CDR3 nucleotides are TGTGCCAGCACAGGGGACTCGCGAATTCAGTACTTC. The J gene is TRBJ2-4, the V gene TRBV3-1; D is tentatively TRBD1 or TRBD2 (6 bases each). Trimming took off 7 bases at V and 10 bases at J, with 14 bases between the two ends. Germline CDR1 LGHDT, CDR2 YNNKEL (reference sequence). The CDR3 contains 12 residues.

The V call is TRBV5-1, the J call TRBJ2-4; perhaps D is TRBD1 or TRBD2 (6 bases each). From germline, CDR1 is SGHRS and CDR2 YFSETQ. Trimming took off 4 bases at V and 13 bases at J, with 18 bases between the two ends. The CDR3 is made up of 13 amino acids. Written as DNA, the CDR3 is TGCGCCAGCAGCACAACAGGGCTACGGGAGCAGTACTTC. Translating gives CASSTTGLREQYF.

The rearrangement links TRBV18 to TRBJ2-1, with 10 bases fitting TRBD1. The trim removed 3 bases at V and 5 bases at J, leaving 7 bases unmatched. Per the germline V gene, CDR1 is KGHSH and CDR2 is LQKENI. This CDR3 comprises 16 residues. The CDR3, as DNA: TGTGCCAGCTCACCCGTCGGGACAGGGGTTAACAATGAGCAGTTCTTC. This sequence encodes CASSPVGTGVNNEQFF.

As regards this clonotype: Just one base apart from a much larger clone, this may be a read error. This chain connects TRBV20-1 to TRBJ2-7; no definite D call. CDR3 size: 12 residues. Looked up from germline, CDR1 is DFQATT and CDR2 is SNEGSKA (reference sequence). V was shortened by 1 base and J by 7 bases, with 11 bases between the two germline ends. The CDR3 DNA follows: TGCAGTGCTAGAGGACCAGCTCGAGAGCAGTACTTC. Amino acid sequence: CSARGPAREQYF.

This sequence joins TRBV5-4 and TRBJ2-7; D not resolved. Trimming removed 0 bases at V and 0 bases at J, with 13 bases between. The CDR3 totals 16 residues. The germline gives CDR1 SGHNT, CDR2 YYREEE (reference sequence). Written as DNA, the CDR3 is TGTGCCAGCAGCTTGGATTCCCGGAAGAGCTCCTACGAGCAGTACTTC. This encodes CASSLDSRKSSYEQYF.

The chain uses TRBV28 and TRBJ1-1; D not resolved. The CDR3 extends over 13 amino acids. CDR1 MDHEN and CDR2 SYDVKM come from the germline V gene. With 5 bases removed from V and 4 bases from J, the gap between germline ends came to 11 bases. CDR3 sequence: CASSRPATTEAFF. The CDR3 region has the DNA TGTGCCAGCAGTCGCCCAGCGACCACTGAAGCTTTCTTT. Variable domain in full (rest from reference TRBV28 and TRBJ1-1): DVKVTQSSRYLVKRTGEKVFLECVQDMDHENMFWYRQDPGLGLRLIYFSYDVKMKEKGDIPEGYSVSREKKERFSLILESASTNQTSMYLCASSRPATTEAFFGQGTRLTVV.

Of note for this clonotype: A clone one base away is much larger, so this may be a read error. This chain uses TRBV29-1 with TRBJ2-3; D remains ambiguous. V lost 4 bases to trimming and J lost 1 base, with 9 bases between them. The CDR3 is 13 amino acids. CDR1 and CDR2 from the germline V gene are SQVTM and ANQGSEA. CDR3 in amino acids: CSVGGFGTDTQYF. CDR3 DNA: TGCAGCGTTGGGGGATTCGGCACAGATACGCAGTATTTT.

This clonotype appeared many times. This chain joins TRBV29-1 and TRBJ2-3, with 11 bases matching TRBD1. Germline V CDR1 and CDR2: SQVTM, ANQGSEA. Trimming took 5 bases from V and 2 from J; bases not matched to a gene: 6. The CDR3 extends over 15 amino acids. DNA for the CDR3: TGCAGCGTTTCACGGACAGGGGGCTCCACAGATACGCAGTATTTT. It translates to CSVSRTGGSTDTQYF.

The V call is TRBV27, the J call TRBJ1-2, with 8 bases fitting TRBD1. CDR1 and CDR2 (germline): MNHEY, SMNVEV (reference sequence). J gave up 9 bases and V 3 bases, and 6 bases lay outside the gene matches. The CDR3 contains 13 residues. Here the CDR3 reads CASSLGTGVSYTF. The CDR3 DNA reads TGTGCCAGCAGTTTGGGGACAGGTGTGAGCTACACCTTC.

This clonotype was detected only a few times. The V gene is TRBV5-1, the J gene TRBJ2-5; D is unclear. This CDR3 has 14 residues. V was clipped by 4 bases and J by 2 bases, with 12 bases between them. Germline V gene sequence: CDR1 SGHRS, CDR2 YFSETQ. CDR3 residues: CASSPLSTQETQYF. As DNA, the CDR3 is TGCGCCAGCAGCCCACTTAGCACACAAGAGACCCAGTACTTC. Together with reference TRBV5-1 and TRBJ2-5, the CDR3 gives the full variable domain: KAGVTQTPRYLIKTRGQQVTLSCSPISGHRSVSWYQQTPGQGLQFLFEYFSETQRNKGNFPGRFSGRQFSNSRSEMNVSTLELGDSALYLCASSPLSTQETQYFGPGTRLLVL.

The chain joins TRBV9 to TRBJ2-1; no clear D gene. The germline gives CDR1 SGDLS, CDR2 YYNGEE. The CDR3 sequence is 13 residues long. V was clipped by 6 bases and J by 9 bases, with 16 bases between them. The CDR3 DNA reads TGTGCCAGCACCGATGTCCCGGTTGGTGAGCAGTTCTTC. Its translation is CASTDVPVGEQFF.

This clonotype was found a few times. The V call is TRBV9, the J call TRBJ2-5; 10 positions agree with TRBD2. This CDR3 comprises 15 residues. V trimming: 1 base; J trimming: 2 bases; junction bases outside the gene matches: 2. Germline lookup yields CDR1 SGDLS and CDR2 YYNGEE. The CDR3 DNA reads as TGTGCCAGCAGCGTACTAGCGGGAGTACAAGAGACCCAGTACTTC. This encodes CASSVLAGVQETQYF.

In DNA, the CDR3 is TGTGCCAGCAGCCCCGGGACCCTTCATTCCTACGAGCAGTACTTC. Translating it yields CASSPGTLHSYEQYF. The chain recombines TRBV11-3 with TRBJ2-7; D may correspond to TRBD1 or TRBD2 (5 bases each). The CDR3 length is 15 residues. Germline V CDR1 and CDR2: SGHNT, YENEEA. Trimming removed 5 bases at V and 1 base at J, with 15 bases between.

This chain joins TRBV12-3 or TRBV12-4 and TRBJ2-3; no clear D gene. The ends were cut back, 3 bases at V and 4 bases at J, with 14 bases in the middle. The CDR3 has 15 amino acids. CDR3 nucleotide sequence: TGTGCCAGCAGTTTTGGCAGAGTGGGGTCAGATACGCAGTATTTT. It codes for CASSFGRVGSDTQYF.